This T cell receptor (beta chain) was identified during a study of post-analysis software for immune sequencing data. This clonotype was seen more than once but under ten times. Its antigen is unknown. Study results and caveats: Comparison of patients with controls showed five TRBV segments more frequent in patients, TRBV5-6, TRBV5-1 and TRBV20-1 among them. Controls' normalized Chao1 diversity significantly exceeded that of multiple sclerosis patients. Samples sharing a preparation batch grouped tightly together when assessed by F measure.

In germline, CDR1 is WSHSY, CDR2 SAAADI. The length of the CDR3 is 18 residues. The V and J ends lost 0 bases and 10 bases, in that order; junction bases with no gene match: 16. Each TCR beta cDNA library carried unique molecular identifiers. Once 1 to 10 million T cells were used, roughly 0.5 million cDNA molecules resulted. MiXCR, run by TCRdb on the PCR reads, gives a single entry per CDR3 protein. The sample shows under 650,000 distinct CDR3 sequences, about 44% of them seen only once. The rearrangement uses TRBV10-2 and TRBJ2-1, with TRBD2 matching 9 bases. The clonotype originates from a girl between 10 and 17 years old with multiple sclerosis. Sequenced: blood. The CDR3 DNA sequence: TGCGCCAGCAGTGAGTCCCCGGTGGCTAGCGGGATGAGGGGGGAGCAGTTCTTC. Translated, it gives CASSESPVASGMRGEQFF.